The rows below give T cell receptor beta chains drawn from one sample of a study of blood T cell repertoires in COVID-19. This table comes from immunoSEQ multiplex PCR, and its TCRdb copy is limited to in-frame clones, with some not included. The sample consists of roughly 140,000 clones, 85% to 90% of them appearing once. Sequencing used peripheral blood. The receptors derive from a human donor in a cohort sampled during active COVID-19. The CDR3 runs from the conserved cysteine through the conserved F or W. D genes are given only for firm matches. Only some rows state a clone size, as once, few, many or a class for expanded clones.

d_call: NA; cdr3_length: 13; j_call: TRBJ2-2; v_call: TRBV7-9; clone_size: NA; cdr3_nt: TGTGCCAGCAGCTTAGAGCTAACCGGGGAGCTGTTTTTT; cdr3_aa: CASSLELTGELFF
d_call: TRBD1; cdr3_length: 14; j_call: TRBJ2-3; v_call: TRBV7-9; clone_size: NA; cdr3_nt: TGTGCCAGCAGCAACCCACAGGGGGGAGATACGCAGTATTTT; cdr3_aa: CASSNPQGGDTQYF
d_call: TRBD1; cdr3_length: 17; j_call: TRBJ2-1; v_call: TRBV5-4; clone_size: NA; cdr3_nt: TGTGCCAGCAGCTTGAGAGGAGGGACAGGACCCCACAATGAGCAGTTCTTC; cdr3_aa: CASSLRGGTGPHNEQFF
d_call: NA; cdr3_length: 12; j_call: TRBJ1-1; v_call: TRBV20-1; clone_size: NA; cdr3_nt: TGCAGTGCTAGTGCAGGGGTCACTGAAGCTTTCTTT; cdr3_aa: CSASAGVTEAFF
d_call: TRBD2; cdr3_length: 16; j_call: TRBJ2-1; v_call: TRBV7-3; clone_size: NA; cdr3_nt: TGTGCCAGCAGCTTGACTAGCGGGGATGGCTACAATGAGCAGTTCTTC; cdr3_aa: CASSLTSGDGYNEQFF
d_call: TRBD2; cdr3_length: 14; j_call: TRBJ2-3; v_call: TRBV28; clone_size: once; cdr3_nt: TGTGCCAGCAGATTAGCGGGGGGGGGAGATACGCAGTATTTT; cdr3_aa: CASRLAGGGDTQYF
d_call: NA; cdr3_length: 13; j_call: TRBJ2-3; v_call: TRBV7-3; clone_size: NA; cdr3_nt: TGTGCCAGCAGCTCCGCCCAGGGCTATACGCAGTATTTT; cdr3_aa: CASSSAQGYTQYF
d_call: NA; cdr3_length: 14; j_call: TRBJ1-4; v_call: TRBV5-5; clone_size: NA; cdr3_nt: TGTGCCAGCAGCTTGACCGAGCTTAATGAAAAACTGTTTTTT; cdr3_aa: CASSLTELNEKLFF
d_call: NA; cdr3_length: 12; j_call: TRBJ2-1; v_call: TRBV18; clone_size: NA; cdr3_nt: TGTGCCAGCTCGCCCACAGGGCATGAGCAGTTCTTC; cdr3_aa: CASSPTGHEQFF
d_call: TRBD1; cdr3_length: 15; j_call: TRBJ1-4; v_call: TRBV5-4; clone_size: NA; cdr3_nt: TGTGCCAGCAGCTTGCGGCAGGGGGCAAATGAAAAACTGTTTTTT; cdr3_aa: CASSLRQGANEKLFF
d_call: NA; cdr3_length: 12; j_call: TRBJ2-7; v_call: TRBV19; clone_size: NA; cdr3_nt: TGTGCCAGTAGTAGAGCGGGTGGGGAGCAGTACTTC; cdr3_aa: CASSRAGGEQYF
d_call: NA; cdr3_length: 13; j_call: TRBJ2-4; v_call: TRBV6-5; clone_size: NA; cdr3_nt: TGTGCCAGCCAAGGAGGGGCCAAAAACATTCAGTACTTC; cdr3_aa: CASQGGAKNIQYF
d_call: NA; cdr3_length: 16; j_call: TRBJ1-1; v_call: TRBV14; clone_size: NA; cdr3_nt: TGTGCCAGCAGCCAAGATCTCGGCAGGCTGAACACTGAAGCTTTCTTT; cdr3_aa: CASSQDLGRLNTEAFF
d_call: NA; cdr3_length: 14; j_call: TRBJ1-3; v_call: TRBV28; clone_size: NA; cdr3_nt: TGTGCCAGCAGTTTAACCCACAGCCGAAACACCATATATTTT; cdr3_aa: CASSLTHSRNTIYF
d_call: TRBD2; cdr3_length: 15; j_call: TRBJ2-1; v_call: TRBV7-9; clone_size: NA; cdr3_nt: TGTGCCAGCAGCTTAGCTCTAGCGGACTACAATGAGCAGTTCTTC; cdr3_aa: CASSLALADYNEQFF
d_call: NA; cdr3_length: 14; j_call: TRBJ1-1; v_call: TRBV6-5; clone_size: NA; cdr3_nt: TGTGCCAGCAGGCGGGGTGGGATCGACACTGAAGCTTTCTTT; cdr3_aa: CASRRGGIDTEAFF
d_call: NA; cdr3_length: 17; j_call: TRBJ1-5; v_call: TRBV3-1/TRBV3-2; clone_size: NA; cdr3_nt: TGTGCCAGCAGCCAAGAGTCGGGACGGGGGAGCAATCAGCCCCAGCATTTT; cdr3_aa: CASSQESGRGSNQPQHF
d_call: NA; cdr3_length: 10; j_call: TRBJ2-2; v_call: TRBV6-4; clone_size: NA; cdr3_nt: TGTGCCAGCAGTCACGGGGAGCTGTTTTTT; cdr3_aa: CASSHGELFF
d_call: TRBD2; cdr3_length: 14; j_call: TRBJ2-1; v_call: TRBV7-2; clone_size: NA; cdr3_nt: TGTGCCAGCAGCTTATTTAGCGGGGGGCGGGAGCAGTTCTTC; cdr3_aa: CASSLFSGGREQFF
d_call: NA; cdr3_length: 13; j_call: TRBJ1-2; v_call: TRBV27; clone_size: NA; cdr3_nt: TGTGCCAGCAGTTTGAGGGAGGACTATGGCTACACCTTC; cdr3_aa: CASSLREDYGYTF
d_call: TRBD1; cdr3_length: 15; j_call: TRBJ2-4; v_call: TRBV2; clone_size: NA; cdr3_nt: TGTGCCAGCAGCGCGGACAGGGGGACCAAAAACATTCAGTACTTC; cdr3_aa: CASSADRGTKNIQYF
d_call: NA; cdr3_length: 14; j_call: TRBJ2-7; v_call: TRBV7-9; clone_size: NA; cdr3_nt: TGTGCCAGCAGCTCGCAGGTCCCCCCCTACGAGCAGTACTTC; cdr3_aa: CASSSQVPPYEQYF
d_call: TRBD2; cdr3_length: 13; j_call: TRBJ2-7; v_call: TRBV2; clone_size: once; cdr3_nt: TGTGCCAGCAACGGGGGGGCCTTGGACGAGCAGTACTTC; cdr3_aa: CASNGGALDEQYF
d_call: NA; cdr3_length: 18; j_call: TRBJ2-6; v_call: TRBV4-1; clone_size: once; cdr3_nt: TGCGCCAGCAGCCTCCAGGGGCAGAGTTACTCTGGGGCCAACGTCCTGACTTTC; cdr3_aa: CASSLQGQSYSGANVLTF
d_call: NA; cdr3_length: 15; j_call: TRBJ2-3; v_call: TRBV5-6; clone_size: few; cdr3_nt: TGTGCCAGCAGCTTGTATAGACTGACCACAGATACGCAGTATTTT; cdr3_aa: CASSLYRLTTDTQYF
d_call: NA; cdr3_length: 16; j_call: TRBJ1-4; v_call: TRBV28; clone_size: NA; cdr3_nt: TGTGCCAGCAGTCTCCCAGGCTATCGGACTAATGAAAAACTGTTTTTT; cdr3_aa: CASSLPGYRTNEKLFF
d_call: NA; cdr3_length: 14; j_call: TRBJ1-2; v_call: TRBV3-1/TRBV3-2; clone_size: NA; cdr3_nt: TGTGCCAGCAGCCCACGGCGGGGGGCGGGCGGCTACACCTTC; cdr3_aa: CASSPRRGAGGYTF
d_call: TRBD2; cdr3_length: 15; j_call: TRBJ2-3; v_call: TRBV19; clone_size: NA; cdr3_nt: TGTGCCAGTAGGGGACTAGCGGGGAGAGGAGATACGCAGTATTTT; cdr3_aa: CASRGLAGRGDTQYF
d_call: TRBD1; cdr3_length: 15; j_call: TRBJ2-2; v_call: TRBV11-3; clone_size: NA; cdr3_nt: TGTGCCAGCAGCACAGGGGGCTGGGGAACCGGGGAGCTGTTTTTT; cdr3_aa: CASSTGGWGTGELFF
d_call: NA; cdr3_length: 16; j_call: TRBJ2-3; v_call: TRBV12-5; clone_size: NA; cdr3_nt: TGTGCTAGTGGTTTTATAGAGTTTACCTTCACAGATACGCAGTATTTT; cdr3_aa: CASGFIEFTFTDTQYF